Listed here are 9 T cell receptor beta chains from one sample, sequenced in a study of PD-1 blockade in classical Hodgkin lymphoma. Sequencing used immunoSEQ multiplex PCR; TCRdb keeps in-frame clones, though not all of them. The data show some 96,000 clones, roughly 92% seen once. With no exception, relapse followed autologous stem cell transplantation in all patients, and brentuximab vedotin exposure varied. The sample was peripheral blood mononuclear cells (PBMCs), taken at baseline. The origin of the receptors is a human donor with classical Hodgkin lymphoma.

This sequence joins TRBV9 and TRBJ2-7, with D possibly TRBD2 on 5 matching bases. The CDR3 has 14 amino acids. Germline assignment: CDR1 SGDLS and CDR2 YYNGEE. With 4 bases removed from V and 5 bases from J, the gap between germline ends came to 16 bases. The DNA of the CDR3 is TGTGCCAGCAGCCCCCGGACGAGGCGGGACGAGCAGTACTTC. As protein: CASSPRTRRDEQYF.

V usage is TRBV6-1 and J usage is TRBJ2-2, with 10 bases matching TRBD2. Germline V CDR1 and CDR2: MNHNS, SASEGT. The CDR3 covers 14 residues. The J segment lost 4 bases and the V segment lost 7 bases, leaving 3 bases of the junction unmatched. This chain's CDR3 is CASILAGSTGELFF. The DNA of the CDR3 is TGTGCCAGCATACTAGCGGGATCCACCGGGGAGCTGTTTTTT.

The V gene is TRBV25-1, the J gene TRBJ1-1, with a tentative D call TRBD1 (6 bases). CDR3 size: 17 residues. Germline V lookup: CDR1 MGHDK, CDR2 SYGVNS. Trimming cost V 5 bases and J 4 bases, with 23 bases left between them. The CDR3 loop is CASSLGPTGGLGTEAFF. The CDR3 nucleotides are TGTGCCAGCAGTCTAGGGCCGACCGGGGGGCTGGGCACTGAAGCTTTCTTT.

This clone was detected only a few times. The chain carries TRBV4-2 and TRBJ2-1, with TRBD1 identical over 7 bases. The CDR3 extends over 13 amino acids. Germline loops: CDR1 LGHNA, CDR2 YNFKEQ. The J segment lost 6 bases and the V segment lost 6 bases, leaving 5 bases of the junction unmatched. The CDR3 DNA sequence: TGTGCCAGCAGACCAGCAGGGGGCAATGAGCAGTTCTTC. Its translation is CASRPAGGNEQFF.

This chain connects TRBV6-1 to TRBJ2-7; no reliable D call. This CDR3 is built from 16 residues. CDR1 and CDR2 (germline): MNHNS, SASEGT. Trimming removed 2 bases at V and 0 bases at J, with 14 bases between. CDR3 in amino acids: CASSEWTAISSYEQYF. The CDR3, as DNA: TGTGCCAGCAGTGAATGGACGGCTATCAGCTCCTACGAGCAGTACTTC.

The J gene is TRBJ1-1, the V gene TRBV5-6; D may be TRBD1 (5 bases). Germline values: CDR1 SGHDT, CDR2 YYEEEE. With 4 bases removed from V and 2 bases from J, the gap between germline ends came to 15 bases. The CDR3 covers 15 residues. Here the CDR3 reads CASSVGGHLNTEAFF. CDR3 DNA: TGTGCCAGCAGCGTGGGTGGACACCTAAACACTGAAGCTTTCTTT.

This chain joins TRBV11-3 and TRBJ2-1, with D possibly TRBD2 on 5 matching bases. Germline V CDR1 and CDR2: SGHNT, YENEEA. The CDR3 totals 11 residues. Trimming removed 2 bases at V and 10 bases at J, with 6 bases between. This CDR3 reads CASSLREEQFF. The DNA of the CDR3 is TGTGCCAGCAGCTTACGGGAAGAGCAGTTCTTC.

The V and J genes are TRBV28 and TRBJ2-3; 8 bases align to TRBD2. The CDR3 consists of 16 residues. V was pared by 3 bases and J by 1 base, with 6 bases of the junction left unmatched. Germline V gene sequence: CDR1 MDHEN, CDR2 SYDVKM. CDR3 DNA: TGTGCCAGCAGTTTGTCCGGTAGCGGGGGCACAGATACGCAGTATTTT. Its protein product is CASSLSGSGGTDTQYF.

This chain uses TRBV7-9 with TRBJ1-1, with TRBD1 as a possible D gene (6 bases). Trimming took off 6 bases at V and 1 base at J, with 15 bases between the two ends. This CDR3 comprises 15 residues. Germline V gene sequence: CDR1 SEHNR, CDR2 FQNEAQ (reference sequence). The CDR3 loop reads CASRNRVSANTEAFF. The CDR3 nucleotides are TGTGCCAGCAGAAACAGGGTTTCGGCGAACACTGAAGCTTTCTTT.